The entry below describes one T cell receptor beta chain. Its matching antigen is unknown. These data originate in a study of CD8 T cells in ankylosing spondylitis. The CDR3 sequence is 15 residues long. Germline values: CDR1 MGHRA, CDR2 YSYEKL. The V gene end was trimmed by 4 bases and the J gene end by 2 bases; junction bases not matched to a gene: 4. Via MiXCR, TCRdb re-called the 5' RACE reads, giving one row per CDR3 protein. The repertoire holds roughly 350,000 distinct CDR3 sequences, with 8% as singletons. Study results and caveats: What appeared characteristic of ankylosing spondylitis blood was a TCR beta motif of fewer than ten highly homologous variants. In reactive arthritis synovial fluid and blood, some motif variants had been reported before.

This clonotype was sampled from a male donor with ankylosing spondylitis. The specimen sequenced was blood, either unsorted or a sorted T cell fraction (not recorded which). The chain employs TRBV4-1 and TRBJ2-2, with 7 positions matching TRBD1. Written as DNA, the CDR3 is TGCGCCAGCAGCCCGGGACAGAGAAACACCGGGGAGCTGTTTTTT. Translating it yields CASSPGQRNTGELFF.